This T cell receptor beta chain came from a study of blood T cell repertoires in COVID-19. The table came from immunoSEQ multiplex PCR; TCRdb's copy has only in-frame clones and leaves some out. This table holds approximately 220,000 clones, around 84% found once. Per germline, CDR1 SQVTM and CDR2 ANQGSEA. The CDR3 consists of 14 residues. The ends lost 4 bases at V and 2 bases at J; junction bases unmatched: 5. A few counts support this clone. Sequenced sample: PBMCs or T cells enriched from blood (not recorded which). This TCR derives from a woman in her thirties or forties who had recovered from COVID-19. The chain carries TRBV29-1 and TRBJ2-1; 7 bases map to TRBD2. In DNA form, the CDR3 reads TGCAGCGTTGTGGGGGGAGGGACCTACAATGAGCAGTTCTTC. Translation gives CSVVGGGTYNEQFF.